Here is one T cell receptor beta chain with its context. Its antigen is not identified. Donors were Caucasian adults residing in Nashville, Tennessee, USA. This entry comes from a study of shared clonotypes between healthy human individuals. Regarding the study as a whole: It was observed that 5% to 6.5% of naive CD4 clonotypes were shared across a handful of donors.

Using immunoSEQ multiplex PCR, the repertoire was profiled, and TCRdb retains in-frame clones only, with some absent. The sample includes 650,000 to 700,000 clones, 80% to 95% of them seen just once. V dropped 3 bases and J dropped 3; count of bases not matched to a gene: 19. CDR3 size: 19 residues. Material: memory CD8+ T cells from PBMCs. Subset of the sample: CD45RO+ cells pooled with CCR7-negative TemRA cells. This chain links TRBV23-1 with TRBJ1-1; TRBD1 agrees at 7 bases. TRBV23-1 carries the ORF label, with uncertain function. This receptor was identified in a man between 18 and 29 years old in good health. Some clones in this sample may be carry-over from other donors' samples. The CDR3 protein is CASSHYDRDSKFFDTEAFF. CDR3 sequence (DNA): TGCGCCAGCAGTCACTACGACCGGGACAGTAAGTTCTTCGACACTGAAGCTTTCTTT.